This T cell receptor (beta chain) was identified in a study of human T cells and chemical hapten exposure. Time point meaning: patch test 1, 2 weeks after DPC sensitization. Described treatment: therapeutic diphenylcyclopropenone sensitization with weekly scalp DPC. Participating donors were patients with alopecia, aged 18 to 70 years, considered appropriate candidates for DPC. Extraction of total RNA was performed on unfractionated whole blood. CDR1 and CDR2 from the germline V gene are SGHRS and YFSETQ. Trimming took off 2 bases at V and 0 bases at J, with 21 bases between the two ends. The CDR3 contains 19 residues. TCRdb re-called the RACE reads through MiXCR, storing one row per CDR3 protein. The sample comprises about 74,000 distinct CDR3 sequences, 32% of which are singletons, and about 8.9% rests with the top ten.

Here the sequenced sample was whole blood, taken in connection with sensitization to the hapten diphenylcyclopropenone (DPC). The chain employs TRBV5-1 and TRBJ2-1; D perhaps matches TRBD2 (9 bases). This clonotype was sampled from a middle-aged man with alopecia areata. Some clones in this sample may be carry-over from other donors' samples. The CDR3 coding sequence is TGCGCCAGCAGCTTATGGGAGACTAGCGGACAGGGCTCCTACAATGAGCAGTTCTTC. Its protein is CASSLWETSGQGSYNEQFF. The complete variable domain, with remaining parts taken from reference TRBV5-1 and TRBJ2-1, reads KAGVTQTPRYLIKTRGQQVTLSCSPISGHRSVSWYQQTPGQGLQFLFEYFSETQRNKGNFPGRFSGRQFSNSRSEMNVSTLELGDSALYLCASSLWETSGQGSYNEQFFGPGTRLTVL.